One sample yielded the 28 T cell receptor beta chains listed below, sequenced in a study of cytomegalovirus exposure and HLA in healthy donors. Sequenced by immunoSEQ multiplex PCR; TCRdb stores in-frame clones only, minus some. This sample has 68,000 or so clones, with 89% found just once. Material: PBMCs. The receptors shown here come from a woman under 30 in good health and CMV-seronegative.

CDR3 sequence (DNA): TGTGCCAGCAGTCCTGACTACCCAATCAATGAGCAGTTCTTC. Translation gives CASSPDYPINEQFF. The V call is TRBV6-5, the J call TRBJ2-1; possibly TRBD2 for D (5 bases). Germline V gene sequence: CDR1 MNHEY, CDR2 SVGAGI. CDR3 length equals 14 residues. V dropped 5 bases and J dropped 6 bases, with 14 bases sitting between them.

The CDR3 DNA sequence: TGTGCCAGCAGCTTACGGTTGGGGGCCACCGGGGAGCTGTTTTTT. This encodes CASSLRLGATGELFF. The chain uses TRBV7-2 and TRBJ2-2; tentative D call: TRBD1 (6 bases). Germline CDR1 is SGHTA and CDR2 is FQGNSA. The CDR3 length is 15 residues. The ends were cut back, 2 bases at V and 4 bases at J, with 11 bases in the middle.

The chain has TRBV5-5 and TRBJ2-7; D perhaps matches TRBD2 (5 bases). Germline CDR1 and CDR2: SGHKS and YYEKEE (reference sequence). V lost 0 bases and J lost 4, with 20 bases in between. The CDR3 extends over 17 amino acids. The CDR3 sequence: CASSLDQQRIGIYEQYF. In DNA form, the CDR3 reads TGTGCCAGCAGCTTGGACCAACAGCGGATTGGGATTTACGAGCAGTACTTC.

V gene TRBV28 combines with J gene TRBJ1-2, with D unclear. Germline CDR1 is MDHEN and CDR2 is SYDVKM. The CDR3 has 14 amino acids. The V end lost 3 bases, the J end lost 5 bases, and 13 bases lay between the germline ends. The CDR3 is CASSFPAVGYGYTF. Here the CDR3 DNA reads TGTGCCAGCAGTTTTCCAGCGGTGGGGTATGGCTACACCTTC.

This clone occurred once. The chain employs TRBV7-9 and TRBJ1-4; a weak D match, TRBD1 (5 bases). Trimming left V 5 bases short and J 8 bases short, with 21 bases between. This CDR3 spans 16 amino acids. Germline V lookup: CDR1 SEHNR, CDR2 FQNEAQ (reference sequence). In DNA form, the CDR3 reads TGTGCCAGCAGCACAACGCTAGGGGAAGTCGGAGAAAAACTGTTTTTT. This encodes CASSTTLGEVGEKLFF.

V and J are TRBV30 and TRBJ1-4, with a possible D match to TRBD1 (6 bases). Deletions cut 4 bases from V and 6 bases from J, with 15 bases between. Germline values: CDR1 GTSNPN, CDR2 SVGIG (reference sequence). CDR3 length: 14 residues. CDR3 loop: CAWKEQGWDEKLFF. The CDR3 nucleotides read TGTGCCTGGAAGGAACAGGGTTGGGATGAAAAACTGTTTTTT.

The genes are TRBV4-2 and TRBJ2-7, with D maybe TRBD1 (6 bases). The CDR3 has 17 amino acids. CDR1 is LGHNA, CDR2 YNFKEQ, per germline. V was pared by 1 base and J by 6 bases, with 22 bases between. The chain's CDR3 is CASSQAAAAGATGEQYF. The CDR3 DNA sequence: TGTGCCAGCAGCCAAGCGGCAGCGGCAGGGGCAACAGGCGAGCAGTACTTC.

This chain joins TRBV28 and TRBJ2-2; D call uncertain. CDR1 is MDHEN, CDR2 SYDVKM, per germline. Trimming cost V 1 base and J 1 base, with 7 bases left between them. This CDR3 region has 15 residues. CDR3 coding DNA: TGTGCCAGCAGTTTATTTGCTATGAACACCGGGGAGCTGTTTTTT. Translated, it gives CASSLFAMNTGELFF. The entire variable domain, with the rest obtained from reference TRBV28 and TRBJ2-2, is as follows: DVKVTQSSRYLVKRTGEKVFLECVQDMDHENMFWYRQDPGLGLRLIYFSYDVKMKEKGDIPEGYSVSREKKERFSLILESASTNQTSMYLCASSLFAMNTGELFFGEGSRLTVL.

The gene calls are TRBV5-1 and TRBJ1-1; 10 bases align to TRBD1. This CDR3 has 15 residues. Germline V gives CDR1 SGHRS, CDR2 YFSETQ. With 4 bases clipped from V and 4 bases from J, the junction kept 7 bases outside the gene matches. The CDR3 sequence is CASSPTGTGVTEAFF. The CDR3 nucleotides are TGCGCCAGCAGCCCAACCGGGACAGGGGTCACTGAAGCTTTCTTT.

The J gene is TRBJ2-3, the V gene TRBV11-2, with D possibly matching TRBD2 (6 bases). Germline values: CDR1 SGHAT, CDR2 FQNNGV. V shed 5 bases and J shed 2 bases, with 11 bases lying between them. The CDR3 is 14 residues long. The CDR3: CASSIGGDTDTQYF. DNA for the CDR3: TGTGCCAGCAGCATCGGGGGAGACACAGATACGCAGTATTTT.

This chain connects TRBV27 to TRBJ2-7, with 8 bases that match TRBD2. V was pared by 0 bases and J by 1 base, with 5 bases of the junction left unmatched. Germline loops: CDR1 MNHEY, CDR2 SMNVEV (reference sequence). The CDR3 runs 16 residues. CDR3 sequence (DNA): TGTGCCAGCAGTTTATCGGGTGGACTAGCTTCCTACGAGCAGTACTTC. Translation: CASSLSGGLASYEQYF.

As DNA, the CDR3 is TGTGCCAGCAGTGGGGACGGGGGGTCCTACAATGAGCAGTTCTTC. The encoded protein is CASSGDGGSYNEQFF. The V call is TRBV6-4, the J call TRBJ2-1, with 7 bases that match TRBD2. This CDR3 region has 15 residues. CDR1 MRHNA and CDR2 SNTAGT come from the germline V gene. V trimming: 4 bases; J trimming: 1 base; junction bases outside the gene matches: 4.

The count of this clone is one. The chain has TRBV5-5 and TRBJ2-7, with 10 bases lining up with TRBD2. The germline gives CDR1 SGHKS, CDR2 YYEKEE (reference sequence). The V segment lost 2 bases and the J segment 0 bases; nucleotides outside the gene matches: 17. This CDR3 region has 20 residues. In nucleotides, the CDR3 is TGTGCCAGCAGCTTCAACCCGACTCTCCTTAGCGGGGGGCCCTCCTACGAGCAGTACTTC. This translates into CASSFNPTLLSGGPSYEQYF.

The chain couples TRBV7-6 to TRBJ2-6; 11 positions agree with TRBD1. V lost 5 bases and J lost 1; bases outside the gene matches: 13. This CDR3 region has 20 residues. Germline V gene data show CDR1 as SGHVS and CDR2 as FNYEAQ. The DNA for the CDR3 is TGTGCCAGCAGCCTAGAACCGGGACAGGGGGTAATGTCTGGGGCCAACGTCCTGACTTTC. Its translation: CASSLEPGQGVMSGANVLTF.

CDR3: CASKVQVNTEAFF. The CDR3 coding sequence is TGTGCCAGTAAAGTCCAGGTGAACACTGAAGCTTTCTTT. V usage is TRBV19 and J usage is TRBJ1-1, with D unclear. Trimming removed 7 bases at V and 0 bases at J, with 9 bases between. CDR3 size: 13 residues. Germline CDR1 LNHDA, CDR2 SQIVND (reference sequence).

V gene TRBV5-1 combines with J gene TRBJ1-1, with D possibly TRBD1 on 6 matching bases. Germline CDR1 reads SGHRS; CDR2 reads YFSETQ. Trimming cost V 0 bases and J 6 bases, with 15 bases left between them. The CDR3 has 15 residues. This CDR3 reads CASSLALGAMAEAFF. CDR3 coding DNA: TGCGCCAGCAGCTTGGCCTTGGGGGCGATGGCTGAAGCTTTCTTT. The entire variable domain, with the rest obtained from reference TRBV5-1 and TRBJ1-1, is as follows: KAGVTQTPRYLIKTRGQQVTLSCSPISGHRSVSWYQQTPGQGLQFLFEYFSETQRNKGNFPGRFSGRQFSNSRSEMNVSTLELGDSALYLCASSLALGAMAEAFFGQGTRLTVV.

The rearrangement links TRBV30 to TRBJ1-5; tentative D call: TRBD1 (6 bases). The V gene's germline CDR1 is GTSNPN and CDR2 SVGIG (reference sequence). There are 13 residues in the CDR3. Trimming removed 4 bases from V and 6 bases from J, with 13 bases in between. CDR3 coding DNA: TGTGCCTGGACCGGGGGGGCCAGTCAGCCCCAGCATTTT. Encoded protein: CAWTGGASQPQHF. The full variable domain, completed using reference TRBV30 and TRBJ1-5, is SQTIHQWPATLVQPVGSPLSLECTVEGTSNPNLYWYRQAAGRGLQLLFYSVGIGQISSEVPQNLSASRPQDRQFILSSKKLLLSDSGFYLCAWTGGASQPQHFGDGTRLSIL.

This clone was detected once. The rearrangement links TRBV7-6 to TRBJ2-3; a weak D match, TRBD1 (5 bases). Trimming took 1 base from V and 3 from J, leaving 14 bases between them. CDR1 and CDR2 from the germline V gene are SGHVS and FNYEAQ. The CDR3 sequence is 16 residues long. CDR3 in DNA: TGTGCCAGCAGCTTAGTACAGGTGGGGTATACAGATACGCAGTATTTT. Encoded protein: CASSLVQVGYTDTQYF.

This clone was found once. The V and J genes are TRBV2 and TRBJ2-5; a weak D match, TRBD2 (6 bases). The CDR3 has 14 amino acids. The ends were cut back, 2 bases at V and 7 bases at J, with 14 bases in the middle. Germline V gene lookup returns CDR1 SNHLY and CDR2 FYNNEI. The CDR3 DNA reads TGTGCCAGCAGTGAAATTGGGACTGTTGGGACCCAGTACTTC. The encoded protein is CASSEIGTVGTQYF.

The chain employs TRBV5-1 and TRBJ2-7; D possibly corresponds to TRBD1 (8 bases). This CDR3 is built from 13 residues. The ends were cut back, 7 bases at V and 3 bases at J, with 14 bases in the middle. Germline V gene lookup returns CDR1 SGHRS and CDR2 YFSETQ. The chain's CDR3 is CASGQGGNYEQYF. The CDR3 DNA reads TGCGCCAGCGGACAGGGAGGGAACTACGAGCAGTACTTC.

The V call is TRBV4-2, the J call TRBJ2-3; TRBD2 matches at 13 bases. The CDR3 has 19 residues. The V and J ends lost 1 base and 1 base, in that order; junction bases with no gene match: 8. Looked up from germline, CDR1 is LGHNA and CDR2 is YNFKEQ. Written as DNA, the CDR3 is TGTGCCAGCAGCCAAGTCAGGGGGACTAGCGGGACCCGCACAGATACGCAGTATTTT. Its protein is CASSQVRGTSGTRTDTQYF.

The genes are TRBV11-2 and TRBJ2-5, with 10 positions matching TRBD2. Germline V gene lookup returns CDR1 SGHAT and CDR2 FQNNGV. The trim removed 1 base at V and 2 bases at J, leaving 4 bases unmatched. This CDR3 is built from 16 residues. CDR3 protein: CASSLVLAGDQETQYF. In DNA, the CDR3 is TGTGCCAGCAGCTTAGTCCTAGCGGGGGATCAAGAGACCCAGTACTTC.

The rearrangement joins TRBV5-1 to TRBJ2-1; the match to TRBD2 covers 7 bases. From germline, CDR1 is SGHRS and CDR2 YFSETQ. This CDR3 is built from 16 residues. The V segment lost 0 bases and the J segment 4 bases; nucleotides outside the gene matches: 7. The CDR3: CASSLAQLARYNEQFF. The CDR3 nucleotides read TGCGCCAGCAGCTTGGCCCAACTAGCGAGGTACAATGAGCAGTTCTTC.

CDR3 DNA: TGTGCCAGCACCTCGTGGGGGACTAGCGGTCCAGATACGCAGTATTTT. Its protein product is CASTSWGTSGPDTQYF. The J gene is TRBJ2-3, the V gene TRBV28, with 11 nucleotides matching TRBD2. Germline V lookup: CDR1 MDHEN, CDR2 SYDVKM. The length of the CDR3 is 16 residues. J gave up 4 bases and V 7 bases, and 10 bases lay outside the gene matches. The whole variable domain, remainder taken from reference TRBV28 and TRBJ2-3, is DVKVTQSSRYLVKRTGEKVFLECVQDMDHENMFWYRQDPGLGLRLIYFSYDVKMKEKGDIPEGYSVSREKKERFSLILESASTNQTSMYLCASTSWGTSGPDTQYFGPGTRLTVL.

The chain couples TRBV19 to TRBJ1-2; 10 bases fit TRBD1. Germline assignment: CDR1 LNHDA and CDR2 SQIVND (reference sequence). The J segment lost 5 bases and the V segment lost 6 bases, leaving 9 bases of the junction unmatched. CDR3 length: 15 amino acids. The CDR3 spells CASSPNRDRGYGYTF. The CDR3 bases are TGTGCCAGTAGCCCAAACCGGGACAGGGGATATGGCTACACCTTC.

The rearrangement joins TRBV25-1 to TRBJ2-1; D ambiguous. CDR1 is MGHDK and CDR2 is SYGVNS in the germline V gene. CDR3 length equals 14 residues. Trimming removed 11 bases from V and 0 bases from J, with 14 bases in between. CDR3 DNA: TGTGCCTCAAGTGGTCTGAGCTCCTACAATGAGCAGTTCTTC. This encodes CASSGLSSYNEQFF.

The chain joins TRBV2 to TRBJ2-5; 10 bases map to TRBD1. V lost 3 bases, J lost 5 bases, and 6 bases stayed unmatched. Germline V gives CDR1 SNHLY, CDR2 FYNNEI. The CDR3 loop spans 15 amino acids. The CDR3 nucleotides read TGTGCCAGCAGTGACCTGACAGGGGGCGGGGAGACCCAGTACTTC. Protein product: CASSDLTGGGETQYF. Variable domain in full (rest from reference TRBV2 and TRBJ2-5): EPEVTQTPSHQVTQMGQEVILRCVPISNHLYFYWYRQILGQKVEFLVSFYNNEISEKSEIFDDQFSVERPDGSNFTLKIRSTKLEDSAMYFCASSDLTGGGETQYFGPGTRLLVL.

The V call is TRBV28, the J call TRBJ1-3; D unresolved. The V end lost 7 bases, the J end lost 4 bases, and 11 bases lay between the germline ends. This CDR3 spans 13 amino acids. Germline lookup yields CDR1 MDHEN and CDR2 SYDVKM. As DNA, the CDR3 is TGTGCCAGCACACGGACGGGAGGAAACACCATATATTTT. Its translation: CASTRTGGNTIYF.